This TCR beta chain was recovered during a study of blood T cell repertoires in COVID-19. Study summary: The United States, Italy and Spain supplied acute and convalescent COVID-19 samples. Sources were T cells, B-cell-depleted T cells, or PBMCs; the material itself was cDNA or gDNA.

CDR1 LGHNA and CDR2 YNFKEQ come from the germline V gene. CDR3 length equals 17 residues. The germline V and J ends were trimmed by 4 bases and 0 bases, with 13 bases remaining between them. In the original processing: Nucleated cell number was recorded as an estimate derived from reference gene primer amplification. Some clones are missing from TCRdb's copy, which holds only in-frame ones; the method was immunoSEQ multiplex PCR. V, J and clone size reflect that table, while D and trimming were determined from the DNA. The repertoire holds roughly 54,000 clones, with approximately 90% as singletons. This clonotype originated in a woman in her fifties or sixties with active or convalescent COVID-19. The chain uses TRBV4-2 and TRBJ1-6; maybe TRBD1 (5 bases). The material sequenced was peripheral blood. The CDR3 sequence is CASSLPGGSSYNSPLHF. DNA of the CDR3: TGTGCCAGCAGCCTCCCCGGGGGGAGCTCCTATAATTCACCCCTCCACTTT.